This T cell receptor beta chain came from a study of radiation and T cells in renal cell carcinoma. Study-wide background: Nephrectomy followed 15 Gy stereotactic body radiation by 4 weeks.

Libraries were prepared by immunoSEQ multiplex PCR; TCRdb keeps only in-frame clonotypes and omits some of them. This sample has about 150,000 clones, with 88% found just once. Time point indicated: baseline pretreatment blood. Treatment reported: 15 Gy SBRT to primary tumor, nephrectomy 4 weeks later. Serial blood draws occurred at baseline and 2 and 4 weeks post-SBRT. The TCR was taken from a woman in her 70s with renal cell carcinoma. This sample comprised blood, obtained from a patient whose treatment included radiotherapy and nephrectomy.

This CDR3 is CASSDNRGEAKGLVGGYTF. CDR3 coding DNA: TGTGCCAGCAGTGATAACAGGGGAGAGGCCAAGGGGTTGGTAGGAGGCTACACCTTC. The gene calls are TRBV6-4 and TRBJ1-2, with 7 bases matching TRBD1. The CDR3 length is 19 residues. After removal of 3 bases from V and 8 bases from J, the junction contained 24 bases not matched to a gene. Looked up from germline, CDR1 is MRHNA and CDR2 is SNTAGT.